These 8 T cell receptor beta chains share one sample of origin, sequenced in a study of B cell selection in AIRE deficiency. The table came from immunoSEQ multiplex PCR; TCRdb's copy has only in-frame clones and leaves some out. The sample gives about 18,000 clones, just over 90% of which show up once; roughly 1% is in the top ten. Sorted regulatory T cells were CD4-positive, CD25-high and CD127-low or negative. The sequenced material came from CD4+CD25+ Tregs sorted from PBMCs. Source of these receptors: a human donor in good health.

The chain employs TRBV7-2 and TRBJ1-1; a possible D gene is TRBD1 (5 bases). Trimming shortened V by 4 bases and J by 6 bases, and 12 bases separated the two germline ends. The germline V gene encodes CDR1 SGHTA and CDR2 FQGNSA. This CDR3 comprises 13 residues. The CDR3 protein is CASSSVQGSEAFF. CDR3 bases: TGTGCCAGCAGCTCAGTGCAGGGATCTGAAGCTTTCTTT.

The CDR3 nucleotides are TGTGCCAGCAGTTTGACAGGGTATACGCAGTATTTT. Protein product: CASSLTGYTQYF. This sequence joins TRBV6-1 and TRBJ2-3; 7 positions match TRBD1. The CDR3 runs to 12 residues. Germline V gene sequence: CDR1 MNHNS, CDR2 SASEGT. Trimming at V came to 5 bases and at J to 7 bases, leaving 3 bases not matched to a gene.

Here the CDR3 reads CASSQDRGRETQYF. For the CDR3, the DNA is TGCGCCAGCAGCCAAGATCGGGGCAGAGAGACCCAGTACTTC. V usage is TRBV4-3 and J usage is TRBJ2-5; D assignment may be TRBD1 or TRBD2 (5 bases each). Germline CDR1 LGHNA, CDR2 YSLEER. The V and J ends lost 0 bases and 4 bases respectively, with 9 bases between them. This CDR3 contains 14 residues.

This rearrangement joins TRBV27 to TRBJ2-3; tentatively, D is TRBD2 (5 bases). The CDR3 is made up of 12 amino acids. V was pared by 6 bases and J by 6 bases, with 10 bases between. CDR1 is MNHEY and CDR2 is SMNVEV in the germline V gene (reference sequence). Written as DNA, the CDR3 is TGTGCCAGCAGGTCGCTAGCTGATACGCAGTATTTT. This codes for CASRSLADTQYF.

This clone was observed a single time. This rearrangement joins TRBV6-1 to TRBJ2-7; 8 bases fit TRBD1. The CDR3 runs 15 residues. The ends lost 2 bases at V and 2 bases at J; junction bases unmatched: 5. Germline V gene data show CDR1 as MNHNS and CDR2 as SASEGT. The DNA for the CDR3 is TGTGCCAGCAGTGAATTTAGGACAGGGACCTACGAGCAGTACTTC. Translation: CASSEFRTGTYEQYF.

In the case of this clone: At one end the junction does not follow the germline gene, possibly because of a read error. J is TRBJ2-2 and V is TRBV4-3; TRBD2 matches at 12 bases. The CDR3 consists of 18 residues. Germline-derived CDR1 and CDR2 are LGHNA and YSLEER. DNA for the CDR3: TGCGCCGGCAGCCAAACTCTAGCGGGAGGGGTGCATACCGGGGAGCTGTTTTTT. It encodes CAGSQTLAGGVHTGELFF.

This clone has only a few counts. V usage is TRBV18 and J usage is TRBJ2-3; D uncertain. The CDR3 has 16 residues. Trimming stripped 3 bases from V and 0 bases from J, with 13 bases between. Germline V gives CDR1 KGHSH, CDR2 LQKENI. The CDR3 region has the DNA TGTGCCAGCTCACCCAATTCCCAGCCTAGCACAGATACGCAGTATTTT. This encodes CASSPNSQPSTDTQYF.

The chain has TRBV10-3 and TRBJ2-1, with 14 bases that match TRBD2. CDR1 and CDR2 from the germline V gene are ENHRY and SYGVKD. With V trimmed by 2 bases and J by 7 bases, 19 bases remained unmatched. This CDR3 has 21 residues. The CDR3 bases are TGTGCCATCAGTGAGCCTTCGGGGACTAGCGGGAGCCGTTTGATTTCAAATGAGCAGTTCTTC. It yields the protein CAISEPSGTSGSRLISNEQFF.